The sequence of this TCR beta chain was determined in a study of cytomegalovirus exposure and HLA in healthy donors. This PCR relied on a set of 60 Vbeta primers and 13 Jbeta primers. The table came from immunoSEQ multiplex PCR; TCRdb's copy has only in-frame clones and leaves some out. Seen here are 90,000 to 150,000 clones, more than 65% observed once, and the top ten hold roughly 1.5%. Germline values: CDR1 MNHEY, CDR2 SVGAGI. Trimming shortened V by 2 bases and J by 9 bases, and 17 bases separated the two germline ends. This CDR3 is 15 amino acids long. The sequence was obtained from a young woman in good health and CMV-seronegative. Sequencing used PBMCs. This chain connects TRBV6-5 to TRBJ2-1, with D possibly TRBD2 on 6 matching bases. CDR3 residues: CASSYAGPVWGEQFF. The DNA of the CDR3 is TGTGCCAGCAGTTACGCGGGACCCGTGTGGGGTGAGCAGTTCTTC.